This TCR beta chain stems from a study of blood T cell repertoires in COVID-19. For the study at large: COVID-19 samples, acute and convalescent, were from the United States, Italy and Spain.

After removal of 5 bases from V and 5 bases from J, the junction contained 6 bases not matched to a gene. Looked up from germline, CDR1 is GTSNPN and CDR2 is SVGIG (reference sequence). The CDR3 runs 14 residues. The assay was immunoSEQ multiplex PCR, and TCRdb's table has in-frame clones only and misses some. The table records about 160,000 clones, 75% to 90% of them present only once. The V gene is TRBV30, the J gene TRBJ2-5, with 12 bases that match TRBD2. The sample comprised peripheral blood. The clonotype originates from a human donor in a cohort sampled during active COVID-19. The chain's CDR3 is CAWARTSGTETQYF. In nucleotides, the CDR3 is TGTGCCTGGGCCCGGACTAGCGGGACCGAGACCCAGTACTTC.